This TCR beta chain was retrieved from a study of metastatic and nonmetastatic thyroid tumors. This clone was seen repeatedly, ten times or more. The antigen is not known. Patients were all untreated before their thyroid surgery. The CDR3 covers 15 residues. Trimming removed 0 bases at V and 1 base at J, with 7 bases between. Germline V gene lookup returns CDR1 DFQATT and CDR2 SNEGSKA (reference sequence). Study conclusions and caveats: Within blood and tumor, benign nodules reportedly had significantly lower TCR beta diversity than malignant thyroid tumors did.

Original methodology: A classifier for distant metastasis in papillary thyroid cancer was constructed using CDR3 differences observed across clinicopathological groups. TCRdb re-analyzed the PCR reads using MiXCR. The V and J calls shown here were made by TCRdb, not taken from the authors' results. This table has 20,000 or so clones, roughly 15% appearing once. Sequencing used tumor tissue. The chain links TRBV20-1 to TRBJ2-6; D gene unclear. The TCR was taken from a female donor with papillary thyroid cancer or a benign thyroid nodule (not recorded which). Some clones in this sample may be carry-over from other donors' samples. This chain's CDR3 is CSARDSFSGANVLTF. The CDR3 nucleotides are TGCAGTGCTAGAGATTCGTTTTCTGGGGCCAACGTCCTGACTTTC.